Presented here are 3 T cell receptor beta chains from one specimen sequenced in a study of T cell repertoires in cytomegalovirus infection. These receptors lack a known antigen. TCRdb reanalysed the reads using MiXCR and keeps one entry per CDR3 protein. The table lists approximately 390,000 distinct CDR3 sequences, just under 35% of them singletons. The specimen comprised cultured PBMCs, sampled from culture after CMV antigen stimulation. These receptors all stem from a human donor in good health (CMV status not recorded). Some clones in this sample may be carry-over from other donors' samples.

This clonotype turned up a few times. This chain connects TRBV24-1 to TRBJ1-2, with D hard to call. Trimming removed 4 bases at V and 2 bases at J, with 7 bases between. Germline values: CDR1 KGHDR, CDR2 SFDVKD. The CDR3 runs to 13 residues. The CDR3 loop reads CATSEATNYGYTF. The CDR3 DNA reads TGTGCCACCAGTGAAGCCACAAACTATGGCTACACCTTC.

This sequence joins TRBV12-5 and TRBJ1-1, with 7 bases identical to TRBD1. This CDR3 contains 13 residues. CDR1 and CDR2 (germline): LGHNT, FRNRAP. J gave up 6 bases and V 1 base, and 2 bases lay outside the gene matches. The CDR3 sequence: CASGLGGTAEAFF. The CDR3 DNA reads as TGTGCTAGTGGTTTGGGCGGGACAGCTGAAGCTTTCTTT.

This clonotype was observed many times. V usage is TRBV7-2 and J usage is TRBJ2-1; 8 positions agree with TRBD1. V gave up 3 bases and J gave up 6 bases; unmatched junction bases: 4. This CDR3 is 14 amino acids long. Germline CDR1 and CDR2: SGHTA and FQGNSA. CDR3 region: CASSLDRVGNEQFF. Here the CDR3 DNA reads TGTGCCAGCAGCTTGGACAGGGTCGGCAATGAGCAGTTCTTC.